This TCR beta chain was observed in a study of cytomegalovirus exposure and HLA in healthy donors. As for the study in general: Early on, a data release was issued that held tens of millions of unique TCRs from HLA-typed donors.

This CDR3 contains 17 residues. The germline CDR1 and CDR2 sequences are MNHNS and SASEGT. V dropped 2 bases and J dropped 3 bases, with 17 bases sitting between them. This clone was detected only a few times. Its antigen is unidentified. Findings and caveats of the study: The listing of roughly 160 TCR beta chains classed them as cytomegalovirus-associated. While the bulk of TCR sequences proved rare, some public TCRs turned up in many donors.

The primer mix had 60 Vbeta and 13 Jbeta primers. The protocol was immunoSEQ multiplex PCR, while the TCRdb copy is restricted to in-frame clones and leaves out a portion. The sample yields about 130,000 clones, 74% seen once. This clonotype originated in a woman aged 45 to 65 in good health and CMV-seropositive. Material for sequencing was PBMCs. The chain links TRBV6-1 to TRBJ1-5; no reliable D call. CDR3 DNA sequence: TGTGCCAGCAGTGAATTCGAGCGATCTAGCCTCAATCAGCCCCAGCATTTT. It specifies CASSEFERSSLNQPQHF.